Each of the 20 T cell receptor beta chains below was sequenced from the same sample in a study of identical twins. One entry per CDR3 protein, called by TCRdb with MiXCR from the 5' RACE reads. The sample yields hundreds of thousands of distinct CDR3 sequences, around 5.7% seen once. Source material: naive T cells sorted from blood. All receptors come from a man between 18 and 35 years old in good health.

There are many counts of this clonotype. The CDR3 DNA follows: TGTGCCAGCAGTCCACACAGGGCTTTCAACTATGGCTACACCTTC. As protein: CASSPHRAFNYGYTF. V gene TRBV27 combines with J gene TRBJ1-2; TRBD1 might be the D (6 bases). The CDR3 is 15 amino acids. From germline, CDR1 is MNHEY and CDR2 SMNVEV (reference sequence). Trimming removed 5 bases from V and 2 bases from J, with 15 bases in between.

This clonotype was recorded at least ten times. This chain uses TRBV27 with TRBJ2-3; D may be TRBD2 (6 bases). Per the germline V gene, CDR1 is MNHEY and CDR2 is SMNVEV (reference sequence). CDR3 length: 15 amino acids. The V and J ends lost 3 bases and 4 bases respectively, with 14 bases between them. This CDR3 reads CASSFIGSVADTQYF. DNA of the CDR3: TGTGCCAGCAGTTTTATCGGGAGTGTTGCAGATACGCAGTATTTT.

This clonotype occurred many times. The rearrangement links TRBV5-1 to TRBJ2-7; 7 bases line up with TRBD1. In germline, CDR1 is SGHRS, CDR2 YFSETQ. V was clipped by 4 bases and J by 2 bases; unmatched bases: 6. The CDR3 loop spans 14 amino acids. The DNA of the CDR3 is TGCGCCAGCAGCCCTCCTGGGACAGCCTACGAGCAGTACTTC. Protein sequence: CASSPPGTAYEQYF.

This clonotype appeared many times. The chain recombines TRBV28 with TRBJ2-1; the D is unclear. The CDR3 contains 12 residues. Trimming took off 8 bases at V and 9 bases at J, with 14 bases between the two ends. Germline CDR1 and CDR2: MDHEN and SYDVKM. DNA for the CDR3: TGTGCCAGCTCTCATAGTCTGGTTGAGCAGTTCTTC. Its protein is CASSHSLVEQFF.

This clonotype was found many times. The V and J genes are TRBV10-3 and TRBJ2-4, with no clear D. V lost 1 base, J lost 2 bases, and 12 bases lay in between. The CDR3 is made up of 16 amino acids. In germline, CDR1 is ENHRY, CDR2 SYGVKD. CDR3 DNA sequence: TGTGCCATCAGTGAGTACGAGACGGTATCCAAAAACATTCAGTACTTC. Translation: CAISEYETVSKNIQYF.

This clonotype showed up many times. J is TRBJ1-3 and V is TRBV12-3 or TRBV12-4; D is unclear. This CDR3 contains 13 residues. Trimming removed 5 bases from V and 4 bases from J, with 9 bases in between. The CDR3 nucleotides are TGTGCCAGCAGTCCGATATCCGGAAACACCATATATTTT. It encodes CASSPISGNTIYF.

This clonotype was seen repeatedly, ten times or more. The chain is built from TRBV20-1 and TRBJ2-7; no definite D call. The CDR3 loop spans 13 amino acids. Germline V gives CDR1 DFQATT, CDR2 SNEGSKA (reference sequence). The V end lost 3 bases, the J end lost 0 bases, and 9 bases lay between the germline ends. CDR3 DNA: TGCAGTGCTAGTTATGGCAGCTCCTACGAGCAGTACTTC. The encoded protein is CSASYGSSYEQYF.

This sequence joins TRBV5-1 and TRBJ2-3; D is perhaps TRBD1 or TRBD2 (6 bases each). Germline values: CDR1 SGHRS, CDR2 YFSETQ. This CDR3 contains 17 residues. V was shortened by 0 bases and J by 3 bases, with 17 bases between the two germline ends. CDR3 residues: CASSLGLGGGKTDTQYF. Here the CDR3 DNA reads TGCGCCAGCAGCTTGGGCCTAGGAGGGGGAAAAACAGATACGCAGTATTTT.

This clonotype has ten or more counts. The rearrangement joins TRBV12-3 or TRBV12-4 to TRBJ2-5, with TRBD1 as a possible D gene (5 bases). CDR3 size: 13 residues. V shed 6 bases and J shed 5 bases, with 13 bases lying between them. CDR3 nucleotides: TGTGCCAGCAGCTCCGACAGCTGGGAGACCCAGTACTTC. Its protein product is CASSSDSWETQYF.

This clonotype was detected ten times or more. The chain couples TRBV9 to TRBJ2-6; TRBD1 is a possible D gene (6 bases). Germline CDR1 reads SGDLS; CDR2 reads YYNGEE. The ends were cut back, 4 bases at V and 0 bases at J, with 14 bases in the middle. CDR3 length equals 17 residues. The CDR3 bases are TGTGCCAGCAGCCGAGGGCAGGGGACCTCTGGGGCCAACGTCCTGACTTTC. This translates into CASSRGQGTSGANVLTF. Full variable domain (remainder filled in from reference TRBV9 and TRBJ2-6): DSGVTQTPKHLITATGQRVTLRCSPRSGDLSVYWYQQSLDQGLQFLIQYYNGEERAKGNILERFSAQQFPDLHSELNLSSLELGDSALYFCASSRGQGTSGANVLTFGAGSRLTVL.

The table lists this clonotype with many counts. The rearrangement uses TRBV9 and TRBJ2-1; 11 bases are a match to TRBD2. The CDR3 has 17 residues. CDR1 is SGDLS, CDR2 YYNGEE, per germline. V gave up 5 bases and J gave up 0 bases; unmatched junction bases: 7. CDR3 region: CASSTGTSGSSYNEQFF. The DNA of the CDR3 is TGTGCCAGCAGTACCGGGACTAGCGGAAGCTCCTACAATGAGCAGTTCTTC.

This clonotype was observed many times. This rearrangement joins TRBV27 to TRBJ2-5, with 8 bases that match TRBD1. Trimming removed 11 bases from V and 1 base from J; junction bases left unmatched: 6. CDR3 length: 13 amino acids. Germline V gene lookup returns CDR1 MNHEY and CDR2 SMNVEV (reference sequence). The CDR3 sequence: CAGDRGFQETQYF. CDR3 nucleotides: TGTGCCGGTGACAGGGGATTCCAAGAGACCCAGTACTTC.

This clonotype was seen a handful of times. The genes are TRBV5-5 and TRBJ1-4; D is unresolved. CDR3 length equals 14 residues. Trimming shortened V by 3 bases and J by 5 bases, and 11 bases separated the two germline ends. CDR1 SGHKS and CDR2 YYEKEE come from the germline V gene (reference sequence). In nucleotides, the CDR3 is TGTGCCAGCAGCTCGACGGGTTTAAATGAAAAACTGTTTTTT. Its translation: CASSSTGLNEKLFF.

This clonotype was counted only a few times. The chain couples TRBV9 to TRBJ2-5; no clear D gene. The V gene's germline CDR1 is SGDLS and CDR2 YYNGEE. This CDR3 spans 13 amino acids. V lost 3 bases and J 8 bases, leaving 14 bases between the germline ends. DNA for the CDR3: TGTGCCAGCAGCGCCGAGGTTACTGGAACCCAGTACTTC. Translating it yields CASSAEVTGTQYF. The full variable domain, rest sourced from reference TRBV9 and TRBJ2-5, is DSGVTQTPKHLITATGQRVTLRCSPRSGDLSVYWYQQSLDQGLQFLIQYYNGEERAKGNILERFSAQQFPDLHSELNLSSLELGDSALYFCASSAEVTGTQYFGPGTRLLVL.

This clonotype was recorded many times. The rearrangement links TRBV29-1 to TRBJ2-3; D is unclear. The germline V gene encodes CDR1 SQVTM and CDR2 ANQGSEA. V lost 4 bases and J 5 bases, leaving 13 bases between the germline ends. CDR3 size: 13 residues. The CDR3 is CSVGALVGDTQYF. In nucleotides, the CDR3 is TGCAGCGTTGGAGCCTTGGTGGGAGATACGCAGTATTTT.

A word on this clonotype: One junction end disagrees with the germline gene, perhaps due to a read error. The V call is TRBV30, the J call TRBJ2-3; 10 bases match TRBD1. This CDR3 has 12 residues. Germline lookup yields CDR1 GTSNPN and CDR2 SVGIG (reference sequence). The CDR3 here is CAWSPPGQGTFF. In DNA, the CDR3 is TGTGCCTGGAGTCCACCGGGACAGGGGACGTTTTTT.

This clonotype turned up a few times. The chain joins TRBV2 to TRBJ2-1, with 10 bases fitting TRBD2. Per germline, CDR1 SNHLY and CDR2 FYNNEI. This CDR3 has 20 amino acids. V gave up 2 bases and J gave up 0 bases; unmatched junction bases: 13. The CDR3 region is CASSESPSGGGLGSYNEQFF. The CDR3 DNA sequence: TGTGCCAGCAGTGAAAGTCCCAGCGGGGGGGGATTGGGCTCCTACAATGAGCAGTTCTTC.

Of note for this clonotype: A read error is possible here, since a much larger clone lies one base away. This chain uses TRBV29-1 with TRBJ2-1; D assignment may be TRBD1 or TRBD2 (5 bases each). This CDR3 spans 14 amino acids. The germline gives CDR1 SQVTM, CDR2 ANQGSEA. This CDR3 is CRVGSGGRDNEQFF. The CDR3 bases are TGCAGAGTTGGGTCCGGAGGCAGGGACAATGAGCAGTTCTTC.

There are many counts of this clonotype. DNA of the CDR3: TGCAGCGCCACCTTCGTGGGTGGTCAGCCCCAGCATTTT. This encodes CSATFVGGQPQHF. The chain is built from TRBV29-1 and TRBJ1-5; D unclear. Trimming stripped 7 bases from V and 6 bases from J, with 16 bases between. This CDR3 region has 13 residues. Germline V CDR1 and CDR2: SQVTM, ANQGSEA.

In DNA form, the CDR3 reads TGCAGTGTTCATAGACTAGCGGGAGGCCACACAGATACGCAGTATTTT. It yields the protein CSVHRLAGGHTDTQYF. The chain has TRBV20-1 and TRBJ2-3, with 13 bases that match TRBD2. Germline V gene lookup returns CDR1 DFQATT and CDR2 SNEGSKA (reference sequence). Trimming took 7 bases from V and 2 from J; bases not matched to a gene: 9. The CDR3 length is 16 residues.